This TCR beta chain was sequenced for a study of cytomegalovirus exposure and HLA in healthy donors. Comment on this clone: Its antigen remains unknown.

Here immunoSEQ multiplex PCR was the method, and the copy in TCRdb shows in-frame clones only, minus some. The sample shows some 130,000 clones, approximately 82% of them seen only once. Donors came from a validation cohort of about 110 subjects, distinct from the first 666-subject cohort. From germline, CDR1 is SGHDN and CDR2 FVKESK. V lost 1 base to trimming and J lost 6 bases, with 10 bases between them. There are 13 residues in the CDR3. Study-level points and caveats: First-cohort TCR clusters were later found to tend to co-occur in the 120 or so validation repertoires. Reportedly, cytomegalovirus status was diagnosed with high sensitivity and specificity.

This TCR derives from a young man in good health and CMV-seropositive. V and J are TRBV14 and TRBJ2-7, with a weak D call TRBD1 (6 bases). What was sequenced was PBMCs. The CDR3, as DNA: TGTGCCAGCAGCCAAGGGACAGAACGCGAGCAGTACTTC. Translation gives CASSQGTEREQYF. Using reference TRBV14 and TRBJ2-7 for the parts outside the CDR3, the full variable domain is EAGVTQFPSHSVIEKGQTVTLRCDPISGHDNLYWYRRVMGKEIKFLLHFVKESKQDESGMPNNRFLAERTGGTYSTLKVQPAELEDSGVYFCASSQGTEREQYFGPGTRLTVT.